A single sample is the source of the 29 T cell receptor beta chains below, sequenced in a study of OX40 agonist ivuxolimab in advanced cancers. Using immunoSEQ multiplex PCR, the repertoire was profiled, and TCRdb retains in-frame clones only, with some absent. The sample yields about 150,000 clones, just over 90% seen once. The material sequenced was CD4+ or CD8+ T cells sorted from blood, taken in a trial of the OX40 agonist ivuxolimab. Receptors were obtained from an adult with an advanced solid tumor such as melanoma, head and neck, liver or kidney cancer.

The table lists this clone with a few counts. The chain employs TRBV6-5 and TRBJ1-2; D is uncertain. The CDR3 runs to 13 residues. Trimming cost V 0 bases and J 6 bases, with 8 bases left between them. Germline lookup yields CDR1 MNHEY and CDR2 SVGAGI. DNA for the CDR3: TGTGCCAGCAGTTACTCTGCGGGTAATGGCTACACCTTC. Translating gives CASSYSAGNGYTF.

The chain joins TRBV29-1 to TRBJ2-3; 8 nucleotides align to TRBD2. CDR3 length: 13 amino acids. The trim removed 6 bases at V and 1 base at J, leaving 3 bases unmatched. Germline loops: CDR1 SQVTM, CDR2 ANQGSEA. The CDR3 spells CSVGAGGTDTQYF. The CDR3, as DNA: TGCAGCGTAGGAGCGGGGGGCACAGATACGCAGTATTTT.

The chain has TRBV5-1 and TRBJ2-7; no firm D call. The CDR3 has 11 amino acids. The germline CDR1 and CDR2 sequences are SGHRS and YFSETQ. V lost 8 bases to trimming and J lost 7 bases, with 13 bases between them. The CDR3 loop is CARVGGVEQYF. In nucleotides, the CDR3 is TGCGCCAGAGTGGGTGGGGTTGAGCAGTACTTC. Combining the CDR3 with reference TRBV5-1 and TRBJ2-7 gives the whole variable domain KAGVTQTPRYLIKTRGQQVTLSCSPISGHRSVSWYQQTPGQGLQFLFEYFSETQRNKGNFPGRFSGRQFSNSRSEMNVSTLELGDSALYLCARVGGVEQYFGPGTRLTVT.

This clone was seen a handful of times. The chain recombines TRBV29-1 with TRBJ2-7, with a weak D call TRBD1 (5 bases). CDR3 length: 12 residues. V was pared by 4 bases and J by 2 bases, with 9 bases between. Germline CDR1 is SQVTM and CDR2 is ANQGSEA. Written as DNA, the CDR3 is TGCAGCGTTGCTGGGGCACCCTACGAGCAGTACTTC. Translating it yields CSVAGAPYEQYF.

As DNA, the CDR3 is TGCGCCAGCAGCACCGGGACAGGGCCTAAAGAGCAGTACTTC. The encoded protein is CASSTGTGPKEQYF. V usage is TRBV10-2 and J usage is TRBJ2-7, with 9 bases that match TRBD1. CDR1 WSHSY and CDR2 SAAADI come from the germline V gene. Trimming removed 6 bases from V and 7 bases from J; junction bases left unmatched: 10. This CDR3 spans 14 amino acids.

V usage is TRBV4-1 and J usage is TRBJ1-1; unclear D gene. CDR1 and CDR2 from the germline V gene are MGHRA and YSYEKL. V dropped 1 base and J dropped 8 bases, with 20 bases sitting between them. The CDR3 is 16 amino acids. Written as DNA, the CDR3 is TGCGCCAGCAGCCAAGGGAAGGGTGGTGGGCGTGTAGAAGCTTTCTTT. Translation gives CASSQGKGGGRVEAFF.

The V and J genes are TRBV9 and TRBJ1-1; D is unresolved. Germline loops: CDR1 SGDLS, CDR2 YYNGEE. This CDR3 contains 15 residues. V was cut by 3 bases and J by 4 bases, with 16 bases left in between. The CDR3: CASSALDLGGTEAFF. In DNA form, the CDR3 reads TGTGCCAGCAGCGCCCTAGACTTGGGAGGCACTGAAGCTTTCTTT.

V gene TRBV12-5 combines with J gene TRBJ1-6, with no clear D. Germline CDR1 LGHNT, CDR2 FRNRAP. CDR3 length: 12 residues. V lost 7 bases to trimming and J lost 9 bases, with 10 bases between them. DNA for the CDR3: TGTGCTAGTGCCCGAGCTGGTTCACCCCTCCACTTT. Translation: CASARAGSPLHF.

V and J are TRBV5-1 and TRBJ2-3; no clear D. Per the germline V gene, CDR1 is SGHRS and CDR2 is YFSETQ. This CDR3 region has 14 residues. V was cut by 4 bases and J by 3 bases, with 12 bases left in between. CDR3 in DNA: TGCGCCAGCAGCCGCCTCGTTCGGACAGATACGCAGTATTTT. Amino acids: CASSRLVRTDTQYF.

The gene calls are TRBV6-6 and TRBJ1-5; D is unclear. Germline V gives CDR1 MNHNY, CDR2 SVGAGI (reference sequence). Trimming took off 7 bases at V and 0 bases at J, with 7 bases between the two ends. This CDR3 comprises 13 residues. The CDR3 spells CASTVYSNQPQHF. The DNA of the CDR3 is TGTGCCAGCACTGTGTATAGCAATCAGCCCCAGCATTTT.

The chain uses TRBV5-1 and TRBJ2-6; 8 bases fit TRBD2. Germline CDR1 SGHRS, CDR2 YFSETQ. Trimming removed 3 bases from V and 1 base from J; junction bases left unmatched: 9. The CDR3 runs to 18 residues. The CDR3 DNA reads TGCGCCAGCAGCTCAGGTAGCGGGATAACTTCTGGGGCCAACGTCCTGACTTTC. The encoded protein is CASSSGSGITSGANVLTF.

The CDR3 protein is CASSRDRGGSGANVLTF. The CDR3 region has the DNA TGTGCCAGTAGTCGGGACAGGGGGGGCTCTGGGGCCAACGTCCTGACTTTC. The chain links TRBV19 to TRBJ2-6, with TRBD1 identical over 11 bases. J lost 0 bases, V lost 5 bases, and 3 bases had no gene match. This CDR3 region has 17 residues. Germline CDR1 and CDR2: LNHDA and SQIVND (reference sequence).

This sequence joins TRBV19 and TRBJ1-1, with D uncertain. Germline V CDR1 and CDR2: LNHDA, SQIVND (reference sequence). The V and J ends lost 7 bases and 0 bases respectively, with 12 bases between them. The CDR3 is made up of 14 amino acids. The CDR3 protein is CASKGISMNTEAFF. CDR3 nucleotides: TGTGCCAGTAAGGGCATTTCCATGAACACTGAAGCTTTCTTT.

Only one count was recorded for this clone. V is TRBV7-3 and J is TRBJ1-2, with 9 bases matching TRBD1. The ends lost 5 bases at V and 2 bases at J; junction bases unmatched: 6. In germline, CDR1 is SGHTA, CDR2 FQGTGA. This CDR3 comprises 15 residues. Here the CDR3 DNA reads TGTGCCAGCAGCAACTCCGGGACAGGGAACTATGGCTACACCTTC. Amino acids: CASSNSGTGNYGYTF.

The chain has TRBV28 and TRBJ1-4; the D gene is possibly TRBD1 (6 bases). The CDR3 length is 16 residues. Germline-derived CDR1 and CDR2 are MDHEN and SYDVKM. V lost 6 bases, J lost 6 bases, and 20 bases lay in between. The CDR3 loop is CASSPPGAESYEKLFF. DNA for the CDR3: TGTGCCAGCAGCCCACCGGGGGCTGAGTCTTATGAAAAACTGTTTTTT.

The gene calls are TRBV7-2 and TRBJ1-5; no definite D call. This CDR3 spans 14 amino acids. V lost 5 bases and J 0 bases, leaving 8 bases between the germline ends. Germline V gene lookup returns CDR1 SGHTA and CDR2 FQGNSA. The CDR3 region has the DNA TGTGCCAGCAGCCCTCGTTATAGCAATCAGCCCCAGCATTTT. Translation gives CASSPRYSNQPQHF.

This clone has just a few counts. The rearrangement uses TRBV5-4 and TRBJ2-6; D is undetermined. V gave up 10 bases and J gave up 3 bases, with 11 bases separating them. The CDR3 spans 13 residues. Germline V CDR1 and CDR2: SGHNT, YYREEE (reference sequence). The CDR3 bases are TGTGCCCACTCCCCCAGTGGGGCCAACGTCCTGACTTTC. It encodes CAHSPSGANVLTF. The full variable domain, its missing parts supplied by reference TRBV5-4 and TRBJ2-6, is ETGVTQSPTHLIKTRGQQVTLRCSSQSGHNTVSWYQQALGQGPQFIFQYYREEENGRGNFPPRFSGLQFPNYSSELNVNALELDDSALYLCAHSPSGANVLTFGAGSRLTVL.

As to this clone: One end of the junction is discordant with germline, which a read error may explain. This rearrangement joins TRBV9 to TRBJ1-5; D possibly corresponds to TRBD1 (6 bases). CDR3 size: 14 residues. Germline V CDR1 and CDR2: SGDLS, YYNGEE. The CDR3 sequence is CAGSVGQGHQPQHF. CDR3 DNA: TGTGCCGGCAGCGTAGGCCAGGGGCATCAGCCCCAGCATTTT.

This rearrangement joins TRBV5-1 to TRBJ2-1, with D possibly matching TRBD1 (6 bases). Trimming shortened V by 2 bases and J by 2 bases, and 14 bases separated the two germline ends. Germline V CDR1 and CDR2: SGHRS, YFSETQ. The CDR3 consists of 16 residues. The CDR3 spells CASSFNGGGAYNEQFF. Here the CDR3 DNA reads TGCGCCAGCAGCTTCAATGGGGGCGGCGCCTACAATGAGCAGTTCTTC.

The genes are TRBV6-1 and TRBJ1-5; TRBD1 aligns across 8 bases. In germline, CDR1 is MNHNS, CDR2 SASEGT. J gave up 9 bases and V 3 bases, and 10 bases lay outside the gene matches. The CDR3 is 15 residues long. Here the CDR3 reads CASSERDRGRPPQHF. In nucleotides, the CDR3 is TGTGCCAGCAGTGAGAGAGACAGGGGCCGCCCGCCCCAGCATTTT.

The chain links TRBV19 to TRBJ2-1; unclear D gene. Looked up from germline, CDR1 is LNHDA and CDR2 is SQIVND (reference sequence). The CDR3 covers 13 residues. V was clipped by 0 bases and J by 11 bases, with 11 bases between them. The CDR3 here is CASSIDRGPQQFF. In nucleotides, the CDR3 is TGTGCCAGTAGTATAGATCGTGGACCACAGCAGTTCTTC.

J is TRBJ2-1 and V is TRBV14, with 8 bases fitting TRBD2. Trimming took 4 bases from V and 5 from J; bases not matched to a gene: 7. Germline V lookup: CDR1 SGHDN, CDR2 FVKESK. The CDR3 is made up of 15 amino acids. Here the CDR3 reads CASSRLSGNDNEQFF. CDR3 nucleotide sequence: TGTGCCAGCAGCCGGCTTAGCGGGAACGACAATGAGCAGTTCTTC.

This clone was detected once. The chain joins TRBV5-1 to TRBJ2-7, with 9 bases identical to TRBD2. Germline assignment: CDR1 SGHRS and CDR2 YFSETQ. This CDR3 has 18 amino acids. The trim removed 0 bases at V and 2 bases at J, leaving 12 bases unmatched. CDR3 protein: CASSLGLLSAGGPYEQYF. CDR3 nucleotide sequence: TGCGCCAGCAGCTTGGGCCTCCTTTCAGCGGGAGGCCCCTACGAGCAGTACTTC.

The chain is built from TRBV23-1 and TRBJ2-1, with D maybe TRBD2 (6 bases). TRBV23-1 is assigned to the ORF class and has an uncertain function. This CDR3 has 19 residues. V was pared by 6 bases and J by 0 bases, with 24 bases between. This CDR3 reads CASSQEMVTGSTSYNEQFF. CDR3 bases: TGCGCCAGCAGCCAGGAGATGGTAACCGGGAGTACCTCCTACAATGAGCAGTTCTTC.

V is TRBV9 and J is TRBJ2-2, with 9 bases that match TRBD1. Germline V lookup: CDR1 SGDLS, CDR2 YYNGEE. The CDR3 length is 14 residues. J was trimmed by 4 bases and V by 9 bases; bases with no gene match: 7. The CDR3 region is CATTQTGGTGELFF. The DNA of the CDR3 is TGTGCCACTACACAGACAGGGGGCACCGGGGAGCTGTTTTTT.

The genes are TRBV29-1 and TRBJ1-2, with a tentative D call TRBD1 (6 bases). CDR1 and CDR2 (germline): SQVTM, ANQGSEA. CDR3 length equals 16 residues. The V gene lost 7 bases and the J gene lost 4 bases, with 25 bases spanning the gap. The CDR3, as DNA: TGCAGCGCCCCGGGAGGGGCAGGGGTGGAGTCCTATGGCTACACCTTC. It is translated as CSAPGGAGVESYGYTF.

The chain joins TRBV2 to TRBJ2-2; D possibly corresponds to TRBD1 (5 bases). Trimming cost V 6 bases and J 0 bases, with 20 bases left between them. Germline CDR1 and CDR2: SNHLY and FYNNEI. This CDR3 has 18 amino acids. Written as DNA, the CDR3 is TGTGCCAGCAGACCCCCCCCTAGACAGAGCGCGAACACCGGGGAGCTGTTTTTT. It encodes CASRPPPRQSANTGELFF.

The chain joins TRBV27 to TRBJ2-2; possibly TRBD1 for D (5 bases). This CDR3 has 15 amino acids. CDR1 MNHEY and CDR2 SMNVEV come from the germline V gene (reference sequence). Deletions cut 1 base from V and 4 bases from J, with 10 bases between. CDR3 sequence reads: CASSLYVRATGELFF. CDR3 nucleotide sequence: TGTGCCAGCAGTTTATACGTCAGGGCCACCGGGGAGCTGTTTTTT.

The J gene is TRBJ2-7, the V gene TRBV7-1; TRBD2 is a possible D gene (5 bases). TRBV7-1 falls under the ORF class, with uncertain function. The V end lost 4 bases, the J end lost 6 bases, and 13 bases lay between the germline ends. This CDR3 is built from 13 residues. The CDR3 coding sequence is TGTGCCAGCAGCTTAGGGAGACCCATCGAGCAGTACTTC. It codes for CASSLGRPIEQYF.